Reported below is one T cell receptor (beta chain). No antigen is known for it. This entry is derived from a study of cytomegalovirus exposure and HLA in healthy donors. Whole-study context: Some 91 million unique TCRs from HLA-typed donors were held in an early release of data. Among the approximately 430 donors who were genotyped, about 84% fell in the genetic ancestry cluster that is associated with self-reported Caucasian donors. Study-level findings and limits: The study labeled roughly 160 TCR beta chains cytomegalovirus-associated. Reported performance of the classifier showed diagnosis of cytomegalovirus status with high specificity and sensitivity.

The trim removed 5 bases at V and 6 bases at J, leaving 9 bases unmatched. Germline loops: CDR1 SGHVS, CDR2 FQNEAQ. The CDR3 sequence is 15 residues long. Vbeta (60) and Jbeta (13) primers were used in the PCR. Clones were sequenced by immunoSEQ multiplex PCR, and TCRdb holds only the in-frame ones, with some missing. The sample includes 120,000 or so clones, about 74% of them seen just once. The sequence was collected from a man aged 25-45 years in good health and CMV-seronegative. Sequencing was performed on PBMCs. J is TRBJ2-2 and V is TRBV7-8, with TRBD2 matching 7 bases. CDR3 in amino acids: CASSQRSAGAGELFF. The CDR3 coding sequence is TGTGCCAGCAGCCAAAGAAGCGCGGGGGCCGGGGAGCTGTTTTTT. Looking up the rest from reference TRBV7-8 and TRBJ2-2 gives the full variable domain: GAGVSQSPRYKVAKRGQDVALRCDPISGHVSLFWYQQALGQGPEFLTYFQNEAQLDKSGLPSDRFFAERPEGSVSTLKIQRTQQEDSAVYLCASSQRSAGAGELFFGEGSRLTVL.